This T cell receptor (beta chain) is from a study of human T cells and chemical hapten exposure. The wider study: Variation in per-sample TCR yields came mainly from small pooled library volume differences. Study results and caveats: Expanded TCRs grouped into significantly more large CDR3 similarity clusters than controls produced.

With regard to this clonotype: Its matching antigen is unknown.

Between the trimmed V and J ends, which lost 11 bases and 8 bases, there was a span of 15 bases. This CDR3 spans 12 amino acids. As for time point: patch test 2, 6 weeks after DPC sensitization. Stated treatment: therapeutic diphenylcyclopropenone sensitization with weekly scalp DPC. TCRdb reanalysed the RACE reads using MiXCR and keeps one entry per CDR3 protein. The sample has tens of thousands of distinct CDR3 sequences, just under 10% seen once. Sequences were derived from whole blood, sampled in connection with sensitization to the hapten diphenylcyclopropenone (DPC). This rearrangement joins TRBV12-3 or TRBV12-4 to TRBJ1-4; the D gene is possibly TRBD1 (5 bases). The receptor's source is a woman in her forties or fifties with alopecia areata. Some clones in this sample may be carry-over from other donors' samples. CDR3 nucleotide sequence: TGTGCCTCGAGGCAGGGAGAAGAAAAACTGTTTTTT. Protein product: CASRQGEEKLFF.